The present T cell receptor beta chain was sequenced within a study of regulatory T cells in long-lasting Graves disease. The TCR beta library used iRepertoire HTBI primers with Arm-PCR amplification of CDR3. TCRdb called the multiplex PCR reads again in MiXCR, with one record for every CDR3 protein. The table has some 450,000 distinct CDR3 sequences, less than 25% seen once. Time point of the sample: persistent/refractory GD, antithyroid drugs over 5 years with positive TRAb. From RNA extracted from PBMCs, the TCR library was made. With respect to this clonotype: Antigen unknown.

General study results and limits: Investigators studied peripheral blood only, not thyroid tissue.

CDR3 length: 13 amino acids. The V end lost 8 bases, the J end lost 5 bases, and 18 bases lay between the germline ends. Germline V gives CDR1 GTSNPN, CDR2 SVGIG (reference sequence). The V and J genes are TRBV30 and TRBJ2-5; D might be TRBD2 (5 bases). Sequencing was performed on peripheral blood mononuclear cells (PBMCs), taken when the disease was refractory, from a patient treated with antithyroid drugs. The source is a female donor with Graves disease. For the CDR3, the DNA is TGTGCCCTGGAAAGCGAGCGGCAGGAGACCCAGTACTTC. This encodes CALESERQETQYF.